This TCR beta chain was obtained from a study of blood T cell repertoires in COVID-19. Study overall: COVID-19 samples collected from the United States, Italy and Spain covered acute and convalescent phases. The cDNA or gDNA used as material had been derived from T cells, B-cell-depleted T cells, or PBMCs.

Germline V CDR1 and CDR2: LGHNA, YNFKEQ. Deletions cut 4 bases from V and 3 bases from J, with 10 bases between. The CDR3 has 13 amino acids. Per the original methods: Counts of nucleated cells, estimated from reference gene primer amplification, were obtained. Assay used: immunoSEQ multiplex PCR; TCRdb lists only in-frame clones, some missing. V and J calls and clone size come straight from that table; D and trimming were deduced from the DNA. Of some 230,000 clones detected, 65% to 90% appear once; the ten largest clones hold 7.4%. The sequencing input was peripheral blood. The TCR comes from a woman aged 50 to 60 with acute or convalescent COVID-19. V is TRBV4-2 and J is TRBJ2-7; D is uncertain. This chain's CDR3 is CASSRDTNYEQYF. CDR3 DNA: TGTGCCAGCAGCCGCGACACCAACTACGAGCAGTACTTC.